This entry describes one T cell receptor beta chain. Other DNA sequences from this sample encode an identical CDR3 as well. Reverse transcribed after extraction, RNA yielded cDNA as the sequencing template. Sequencing used immunoSEQ multiplex PCR; TCRdb keeps in-frame clones, though not all of them. The sample comprises 130,000 or so clones, roughly 55% of which are singletons, and 5.7% rests with the top ten. This entry comes from a study of CD8+ T cells in alopecia areata. As for treatment: oral pan-JAK inhibitor, 5-10 mg twice daily. The researchers isolated CD4+ and CD8+ T cells from PBMCs by sorting. The V gene lost 2 bases and the J gene lost 5 bases, with 6 bases spanning the gap. The CDR3 sequence is 11 residues long. Germline CDR1 is GTSNPN and CDR2 is SVGIG (reference sequence).

The sample was CD4+ T cells sorted from blood, taken at week 4, from a patient treated with tofacitinib. This sequence was found in a human donor with alopecia areata. This sequence joins TRBV30 and TRBJ1-2; the D gene is possibly TRBD1 (5 bases). Here the CDR3 reads CAWSRGYGYTF. CDR3 in DNA: TGTGCCTGGAGTCGGGGGTATGGCTACACCTTC. The variable domain in full, completed from reference TRBV30 and TRBJ1-2, reads SQTIHQWPATLVQPVGSPLSLECTVEGTSNPNLYWYRQAAGRGLQLLFYSVGIGQISSEVPQNLSASRPQDRQFILSSKKLLLSDSGFYLCAWSRGYGYTFGSGTRLTVV.